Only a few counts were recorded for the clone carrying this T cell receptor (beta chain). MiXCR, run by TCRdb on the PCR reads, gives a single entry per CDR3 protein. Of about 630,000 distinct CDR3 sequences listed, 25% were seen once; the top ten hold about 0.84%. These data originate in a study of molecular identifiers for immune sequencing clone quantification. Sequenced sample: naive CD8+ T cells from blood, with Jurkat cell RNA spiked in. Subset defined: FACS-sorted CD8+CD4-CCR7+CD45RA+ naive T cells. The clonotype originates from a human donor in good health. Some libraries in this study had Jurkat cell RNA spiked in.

CDR3 DNA: TGTGCCATCAGTGACGTCATCAGCACAGATACGCAGTATTTT. Translation: CAISDVISTDTQYF. This chain connects TRBV10-3 to TRBJ2-3; no clear D. V shed 3 bases and J shed 0 bases, with 7 bases lying between them. Germline V gene sequence: CDR1 ENHRY, CDR2 SYGVKD. This CDR3 spans 14 amino acids.